This entry lists 32 T cell receptor beta chains sequenced from one sample in a study of T cells in Graves' hyperthyroidism and ophthalmopathy. RNA transcripts served as the template for amplifying TCR beta CDR3 regions. The HTBI primer set served for first-round RT-PCR of the TCR CDR3. TCRdb used MiXCR to reprocess the multiplex PCR reads, holding one entry per CDR3 protein. The data show about 510,000 distinct CDR3 sequences, about 45% seen once. The material sequenced was peripheral blood or thyroid tissue (not recorded which). The source is an adult woman with Graves' disease, either hyperthyroidism or ophthalmopathy (not recorded which).

This clonotype was seen many times. V is TRBV7-2 and J is TRBJ2-7; perhaps TRBD2 as D (7 bases). This CDR3 contains 17 residues. The germline V gene encodes CDR1 SGHTA and CDR2 FQGNSA. Trimming stripped 4 bases from V and 6 bases from J, with 25 bases between. The CDR3 loop reads CASSYRGGSGKAGEQYF. The CDR3 DNA reads as TGTGCCAGCAGCTACCGCGGGGGCAGCGGGAAGGCGGGCGAGCAGTACTTC.

The V call is TRBV7-6, the J call TRBJ2-7, with a tentative D call TRBD1 (6 bases). V dropped 5 bases and J dropped 6 bases, with 17 bases sitting between them. The CDR3 is made up of 14 amino acids. CDR1 SGHVS and CDR2 FNYEAQ come from the germline V gene. The CDR3 sequence: CASSPTGQKGEQYF. The CDR3, as DNA: TGTGCCAGCAGCCCCACGGGACAAAAGGGCGAGCAGTACTTC.

The chain has TRBV29-1 and TRBJ2-7; 9 nucleotides match TRBD1. The J segment lost 3 bases and the V segment lost 7 bases, leaving 10 bases of the junction unmatched. The germline V gene has CDR1 SQVTM and CDR2 ANQGSEA. This CDR3 is 14 amino acids long. The CDR3 DNA reads as TGCAGCGCCCAGACAGGGGGTGAGTTCTACGAGCAGTACTTC. As protein: CSAQTGGEFYEQYF.

The chain combines TRBV29-1 with TRBJ1-1; TRBD1 aligns across 10 bases. Germline V gene data show CDR1 as SQVTM and CDR2 as ANQGSEA. The CDR3 sequence is 13 residues long. V shed 6 bases, J shed 3 bases, and the junction held 4 bases outside the gene matches. The CDR3 loop is CSVAGTGDTEAFF. CDR3 coding DNA: TGCAGCGTCGCCGGGACAGGGGACACTGAAGCTTTCTTT.

This clonotype was picked up one time. The V call is TRBV7-9, the J call TRBJ2-5; D may be TRBD1 (6 bases). The CDR3 runs 16 residues. CDR1 SEHNR and CDR2 FQNEAQ come from the germline V gene (reference sequence). With 5 bases removed from V and 5 bases from J, the gap between germline ends came to 21 bases. Written as DNA, the CDR3 is TGTGCCAGCAGCCCAGTCCGCAAACAGGGCCGGGAGACCCAGTACTTC. Protein product: CASSPVRKQGRETQYF.

The rearrangement uses TRBV2 and TRBJ1-1; D is possibly TRBD1 (5 bases). Germline lookup yields CDR1 SNHLY and CDR2 FYNNEI. This CDR3 has 14 residues. Trimming cost V 8 bases and J 6 bases, with 19 bases left between them. This CDR3 reads CASFRGRSGAEAFF. The CDR3 DNA reads as TGTGCCAGCTTTAGGGGAAGGTCGGGGGCTGAAGCTTTCTTT.

The V and J genes are TRBV10-3 and TRBJ1-4; no firm D call. Germline-derived CDR1 and CDR2 are ENHRY and SYGVKD. CDR3 length: 14 amino acids. The ends were cut back, 7 bases at V and 7 bases at J, with 16 bases in the middle. The CDR3 protein is CAITQDVDTEKLFF. CDR3 DNA sequence: TGTGCCATCACCCAGGACGTAGACACTGAAAAACTGTTTTTT.

Only a few counts were recorded for this clonotype. The rearrangement links TRBV10-3 to TRBJ1-5, with a tentative D call TRBD1 (6 bases). Trimming cost V 6 bases and J 4 bases, with 13 bases left between them. The CDR3 is 14 residues long. Germline V CDR1 and CDR2: ENHRY, SYGVKD. CDR3 bases: TGTGCCATCAGGGGAGGACAGCAAAATCAGCCCCAGCATTTT. Translating gives CAIRGGQQNQPQHF.

The table lists this clonotype with a few counts. The V gene is TRBV10-3, the J gene TRBJ1-2; the D gene is possibly TRBD1 (5 bases). The V gene's germline CDR1 is ENHRY and CDR2 SYGVKD. The CDR3 loop spans 18 amino acids. Trimming took off 1 base at V and 4 bases at J, with 22 bases between the two ends. This chain's CDR3 is CAISELQIKGPSPYGYTF. The CDR3 DNA reads as TGTGCCATCAGTGAGTTACAAATCAAGGGGCCGTCCCCCTATGGCTACACCTTC.

The chain is built from TRBV2 and TRBJ2-2; D remains ambiguous. The germline gives CDR1 SNHLY, CDR2 FYNNEI. The CDR3 covers 11 residues. Trimming shortened V by 8 bases and J by 7 bases, and 8 bases separated the two germline ends. The CDR3 sequence is CASYRGGELFF. Written as DNA, the CDR3 is TGTGCCAGCTATCGTGGCGGGGAGCTGTTTTTT. Supplemented by reference TRBV2 and TRBJ2-2, the full variable domain reads EPEVTQTPSHQVTQMGQEVILRCVPISNHLYFYWYRQILGQKVEFLVSFYNNEISEKSEIFDDQFSVERPDGSNFTLKIRSTKLEDSAMYFCASYRGGELFFGEGSRLTVL.

This clonotype was detected ten times or more. The V call is TRBV12-3 or TRBV12-4, the J call TRBJ1-1; D is perhaps TRBD1 (6 bases). The CDR3 is made up of 14 amino acids. V gave up 5 bases and J gave up 7 bases, with 17 bases separating them. As DNA, the CDR3 is TGTGCCAGCAGTAGTACAGGGATACAGCATGAAGCTTTCTTT. Translated: CASSSTGIQHEAFF.

This clonotype was recorded only once. The CDR3 loop reads CATRRDTEDYGYTF. The CDR3 coding sequence is TGTGCCACCCGCCGGGACACCGAAGACTATGGCTACACCTTC. J is TRBJ1-2 and V is TRBV15, with D maybe TRBD1 (6 bases). Germline V gene sequence: CDR1 LNHNV, CDR2 YYDKDF (reference sequence). V dropped 8 bases and J dropped 3 bases, with 16 bases sitting between them. The CDR3 is 14 amino acids.

This chain uses TRBV7-6 with TRBJ1-2; 9 bases are shared with TRBD1. V shed 5 bases and J 0 bases; nucleotides not matched to a gene: 19. There are 20 residues in the CDR3. The germline V gene encodes CDR1 SGHVS and CDR2 FNYEAQ. The CDR3 reads CASSPLPIEGQGTPNYGYTF. CDR3 coding DNA: TGTGCCAGCAGCCCGTTACCAATAGAAGGACAGGGGACACCTAACTATGGCTACACCTTC.

On this clonotype itself: Since no conserved phenylalanine or tryptophan closes the CDR3, a read error is the likely cause. Because the CDR3's place on the DNA is in doubt, the DNA is left out and the CDR3 is given as listed by TCRdb. The chain has TRBV12-3 or TRBV12-4 and TRBJ1-1; the tabulated D call, TRBD1, remains unverified against the DNA. Ends included, the CDR3 has 12 residues. CDR3 sequence reads: CASSSDRVFPVY.

This clonotype showed up just a few times. The chain uses TRBV29-1 and TRBJ1-3, with TRBD1 as a possible D gene (5 bases). Trimming left V 6 bases short and J 0 bases short, with 12 bases between. Germline CDR1 and CDR2: SQVTM and ANQGSEA. The CDR3 totals 14 residues. The CDR3: CSVVDSSSGNTIYF. Written as DNA, the CDR3 is TGCAGCGTGGTTGACAGCAGCTCTGGAAACACCATATATTTT.

This clonotype has at least ten counts. The chain has TRBV29-1 and TRBJ2-7; no clear D gene. Germline CDR1 reads SQVTM; CDR2 reads ANQGSEA. CDR3 length: 12 amino acids. V was shortened by 3 bases and J by 2 bases, with 8 bases between the two germline ends. The CDR3 coding sequence is TGCAGCGTTGAGGGCAAGACCTACGAGCAGTACTTC. This gives the protein CSVEGKTYEQYF.

This clonotype was observed at least ten times. J is TRBJ1-6 and V is TRBV14, with D unresolved. From germline, CDR1 is SGHDN and CDR2 FVKESK. This CDR3 contains 14 residues. V lost 4 bases to trimming and J lost 8 bases, with 12 bases between them. CDR3 sequence: CASSPPGPYSPLHF. Here the CDR3 DNA reads TGTGCCAGCAGCCCGCCGGGCCCCTATTCACCCCTCCACTTT.

This clonotype was seen many times. The chain joins TRBV7-6 to TRBJ1-6; unclear D gene. CDR1 is SGHVS, CDR2 FNYEAQ, per germline. Between the trimmed V and J ends, which lost 1 base and 10 bases, there was a span of 8 bases. The CDR3 loop spans 13 amino acids. The CDR3 DNA reads TGTGCCAGCAGCTTAGGGTCTAGGTCACCCCTCCACTTT. Its protein product is CASSLGSRSPLHF.

V is TRBV29-1 and J is TRBJ2-6; 13 bases fit TRBD2. The CDR3 has 14 residues. From germline, CDR1 is SQVTM and CDR2 ANQGSEA. V shed 6 bases, J shed 7 bases, and the junction held 3 bases outside the gene matches. The CDR3 DNA follows: TGCAGCGTCCAGGGACTAGCGGGAGCCAACGTCCTGACTTTC. As protein: CSVQGLAGANVLTF.

The chain combines TRBV30 with TRBJ1-3, with TRBD1 identical over 8 bases. Germline V CDR1 and CDR2: GTSNPN, SVGIG (reference sequence). With V trimmed by 4 bases and J by 8 bases, 16 bases remained unmatched. This CDR3 is 16 amino acids long. The CDR3 here is CAWTRDRLNYGYTIYF. CDR3 DNA sequence: TGTGCCTGGACTAGGGACAGGCTAAACTATGGCTACACCATATATTTT.

This clonotype occurred many times. The chain couples TRBV24-1 to TRBJ2-7; TRBD1 matches at 8 bases. The ends lost 2 bases at V and 6 bases at J; junction bases unmatched: 5. CDR1 is KGHDR and CDR2 is SFDVKD in the germline V gene. CDR3 length: 14 residues. In nucleotides, the CDR3 is TGTGCCACCAGTGATTCGGACAGGGCGCGCGAGCAGTACTTC. Protein product: CATSDSDRAREQYF.

This clonotype appeared once. This could be a read error, since a much larger clone is one nucleotide away. The chain combines TRBV24-1 with TRBJ1-5, with 8 nucleotides matching TRBD1. In germline, CDR1 is KGHDR, CDR2 SFDVKD. V shed 5 bases, J shed 4 bases, and the junction held 12 bases outside the gene matches. The CDR3 spans 17 residues. CDR3 sequence reads: CATSARAPDRENQPQHF. The CDR3 DNA sequence: TGTGCCACCAGTGCTAGAGCGCCGGACAGGGAGAATCAGCCCCAGCATTTT.

V usage is TRBV29-1 and J usage is TRBJ2-7; D tentatively reads TRBD1 or TRBD2 (5 bases each). The CDR3 consists of 15 residues. V was pared by 1 base and J by 1 base, with 14 bases between. Germline CDR1 reads SQVTM; CDR2 reads ANQGSEA. CDR3 amino acids: CSVEGGGLGSYEQYF. CDR3 nucleotides: TGCAGCGTTGAAGGTGGGGGTCTGGGTTCCTACGAGCAGTACTTC.

This clonotype was detected ten times or more. The V call is TRBV19, the J call TRBJ1-1, with D tentatively TRBD1 (6 bases). Per germline, CDR1 LNHDA and CDR2 SQIVND (reference sequence). V was shortened by 7 bases and J by 1 base, with 13 bases between the two germline ends. The CDR3 runs to 14 residues. Here the CDR3 DNA reads TGTGCCAGTATCCCGACAGGATCGAACACTGAAGCTTTCTTT. Its protein is CASIPTGSNTEAFF.

J is TRBJ1-2 and V is TRBV28, with 9 bases matching TRBD1. The germline V gene encodes CDR1 MDHEN and CDR2 SYDVKM. The ends lost 5 bases at V and 4 bases at J; junction bases unmatched: 5. The CDR3 totals 14 residues. The CDR3 loop is CASSVDRGGYGYTF. The CDR3 nucleotides are TGTGCCAGCAGTGTCGACAGGGGGGGCTATGGCTACACCTTC.

Turning to this clonotype: A much larger clone differs by one base, so this may be a read error. This rearrangement joins TRBV6-1 to TRBJ2-7; the D call may be TRBD1 or TRBD2 (6 bases each). The CDR3 has 15 amino acids. The germline V gene has CDR1 MNHNS and CDR2 SASEGT. Trimming took off 7 bases at V and 6 bases at J, with 22 bases between the two ends. The CDR3 sequence: CASTERGATAAEQYF. The CDR3, as DNA: TGTGCCAGCACAGAAAGGGGGGCGACAGCCGCCGAGCAGTACTTC.

Concerning this clonotype itself: A much bigger clone sits one base away, suggesting this may be a read error. The chain joins TRBV7-9 to TRBJ1-4; 8 bases align to TRBD1. The V segment lost 5 bases and the J segment 10 bases; nucleotides outside the gene matches: 6. CDR3 length equals 13 residues. Looked up from germline, CDR1 is SEHNR and CDR2 is FQNEAQ (reference sequence). CDR3 loop: CASSHQGAGKLFF. CDR3 nucleotides: TGTGCCAGCAGCCACCAGGGGGCGGGAAAACTGTTTTTT.

The chain carries TRBV19 and TRBJ2-7; D is ambiguous. V lost 1 base to trimming and J lost 2 bases, with 9 bases between them. The CDR3 runs to 14 residues. Germline V lookup: CDR1 LNHDA, CDR2 SQIVND (reference sequence). The CDR3, as DNA: TGTGCCAGTAGTATAGGGACGGCGACCTACGAGCAGTACTTC. This sequence encodes CASSIGTATYEQYF.

This clonotype was found a few times. This chain uses TRBV5-4 with TRBJ2-7, with 8 nucleotides matching TRBD2. CDR1 and CDR2 from the germline V gene are SGHNT and YYREEE (reference sequence). This CDR3 contains 17 residues. Trimming took 4 bases from V and 0 from J; bases not matched to a gene: 12. The CDR3 DNA follows: TGTGCCAGCAGCCCGAAAAGGACTAGCCCTACCTCCTACGAGCAGTACTTC. Its translation: CASSPKRTSPTSYEQYF.

The chain has TRBV12-3 or TRBV12-4 and TRBJ1-6; D is unclear. The CDR3 is 13 amino acids. Trimming cost V 6 bases and J 10 bases, with 13 bases left between them. CDR3 sequence reads: CASRLPGASPLHF. The CDR3 DNA reads TGTGCCAGCAGACTTCCGGGAGCCTCACCCCTCCACTTT.

This clonotype came up many times. The chain couples TRBV7-9 to TRBJ2-7; 7 bases are shared with TRBD2. The V and J ends lost 5 bases and 4 bases, in that order; junction bases with no gene match: 8. The CDR3 consists of 14 residues. The germline gives CDR1 SEHNR, CDR2 FQNEAQ (reference sequence). CDR3: CASSPAGPDYEQYF. In nucleotides, the CDR3 is TGTGCCAGCAGCCCAGCGGGACCCGATTACGAGCAGTACTTC.

In the case of this clonotype: One end of the junction fails to match germline, which may point to a read error. Written as DNA, the CDR3 is TGTGCCACCAGCAGAGTAGACGGAACTAACTATGGCTACACCTTC. Its protein product is CATSRVDGTNYGYTF. The V and J genes are TRBV7-9 and TRBJ1-2; D is ambiguous. Germline CDR1 reads SEHNR; CDR2 reads FQNEAQ (reference sequence). The CDR3 runs to 15 residues.